These 8 T cell receptor beta chains were all obtained from the same sample, sequenced in a study of T cell responses to AZD1222 COVID-19 vaccine. Here immunoSEQ multiplex PCR was the method, and the copy in TCRdb shows in-frame clones only, minus some. The sample contains about 120,000 clones, around 90% of which appear only once. Material: peripheral blood, obtained on day 0 of AZD1222 vaccination. Every receptor here comes from an adult in good health.

The rearrangement links TRBV5-5 to TRBJ1-1, with 8 bases lining up with TRBD1. The CDR3 spans 17 residues. With 0 bases clipped from V and 4 bases from J, the junction kept 11 bases outside the gene matches. Germline CDR1 and CDR2: SGHKS and YYEKEE (reference sequence). The DNA for the CDR3 is TGTGCCAGCAGCTTGGAGGGTTCACAGGGGGGAGGCACTGAAGCTTTCTTT. Its protein product is CASSLEGSQGGGTEAFF. Together with reference TRBV5-5 and TRBJ1-1, the CDR3 gives the full variable domain: DAGVTQSPTHLIKTRGQQVTLRCSPISGHKSVSWYQQVLGQGPQFIFQYYEKEERGRGNFPDRFSARQFPNYSSELNVNALLLGDSALYLCASSLEGSQGGGTEAFFGQGTRLTVV.

The chain joins TRBV19 to TRBJ2-3, with D perhaps TRBD2 (6 bases). The CDR3 spans 15 residues. Germline V gene sequence: CDR1 LNHDA, CDR2 SQIVND (reference sequence). Trimming shortened V by 7 bases and J by 0 bases, and 14 bases separated the two germline ends. This chain's CDR3 is CASTKRSGSTDTQYF. The CDR3 DNA reads TGTGCCAGTACCAAAAGGAGCGGGAGCACAGATACGCAGTATTTT.

V usage is TRBV5-4 and J usage is TRBJ2-2; D may be TRBD1 (5 bases). This CDR3 is built from 15 residues. CDR1 and CDR2 (germline): SGHNT, YYREEE (reference sequence). With 0 bases removed from V and 5 bases from J, the gap between germline ends came to 11 bases. CDR3 DNA: TGTGCCAGCAGCTTGGATTTAAAGGGGACCGGGGAGCTGTTTTTT. Protein product: CASSLDLKGTGELFF. The variable domain in full, with the rest retrieved from reference TRBV5-4 and TRBJ2-2, is ETGVTQSPTHLIKTRGQQVTLRCSSQSGHNTVSWYQQALGQGPQFIFQYYREEENGRGNFPPRFSGLQFPNYSSELNVNALELDDSALYLCASSLDLKGTGELFFGEGSRLTVL.

CDR3 protein: CASSLNYGYTF. CDR3 DNA sequence: TGTGCCAGCAGTCTTAACTATGGCTACACCTTC. V usage is TRBV12-3 or TRBV12-4 and J usage is TRBJ1-2; unclear D gene. V shed 5 bases and J shed 1 base, with 2 bases lying between them. The CDR3 has 11 amino acids.

The chain carries TRBV20-1 and TRBJ2-3; D is unclear. Trimming took 5 bases from V and 7 from J, leaving 7 bases between them. Per germline, CDR1 DFQATT and CDR2 SNEGSKA (reference sequence). The CDR3 covers 10 residues. The DNA for the CDR3 is TGCAGTGCTCCGGAGTATACGCAGTATTTT. This sequence encodes CSAPEYTQYF.

This clone was observed a few times. This rearrangement joins TRBV2 to TRBJ2-5; 8 bases fit TRBD1. The CDR3 has 14 amino acids. Looked up from germline, CDR1 is SNHLY and CDR2 is FYNNEI. The trim removed 6 bases at V and 5 bases at J, leaving 8 bases unmatched. CDR3 bases: TGTGCCAGCAGCCGACAGGGGTTGGGGGAGACCCAGTACTTC. It encodes CASSRQGLGETQYF.

The gene calls are TRBV10-3 and TRBJ2-1; 8 nucleotides line up with TRBD1. The ends lost 6 bases at V and 1 base at J; junction bases unmatched: 5. Germline lookup yields CDR1 ENHRY and CDR2 SYGVKD. There are 15 residues in the CDR3. CDR3 loop: CAIRDTGGSYNEQFF. The CDR3 DNA reads as TGTGCCATCAGGGATACAGGGGGGTCCTACAATGAGCAGTTCTTC.

J is TRBJ1-5 and V is TRBV4-3; D gene uncertain. This CDR3 has 17 amino acids. Germline CDR1 reads LGHNA; CDR2 reads YSLEER. V gave up 0 bases and J gave up 0 bases, with 12 bases separating them. The CDR3 region has the DNA TGCGCCAGCAGCCAAGATTGGACGGATTTTAGCAATCAGCCCCAGCATTTT. As protein: CASSQDWTDFSNQPQHF.